This T cell receptor (beta chain) was retrieved from a study of shared clonotypes between healthy human individuals. The study, taken as a whole, reports: Blood was the only sampled material, and tissue repertoires likely differ.

This clone appeared a single time. What it binds is not known. CDR3 length: 12 residues. CDR1 and CDR2 (germline): LNHDA, SQIVND (reference sequence). V dropped 4 bases and J dropped 11 bases, with 12 bases sitting between them. Researchers ran the assay at a deep level. Sequencing was performed with immunoSEQ multiplex PCR; in TCRdb, only in-frame clones are kept and a portion is missing. This table holds 300,000 to 350,000 clones, over 70% found once. Nashville, Tennessee was home to all donors, each a Caucasian adult. CD4+ cells yielded CD45RA+ naive and CD45RA-negative memory subsets. The chain couples TRBV19 to TRBJ1-5; possible D gene TRBD1, 5 bases. Sequencing used memory CD4+ T cells sorted from blood. Indicated subset: CD45RA-negative fraction. The receptor was derived from a man aged 25-40 years in good health. DNA of the CDR3: TGTGCCAGTAGTACTCAGGGAAACGCCCAGCATTTT. It encodes CASSTQGNAQHF.